The next 22 T cell receptor beta chains were all read from a single sample in a study of Ad26.COV2.S vaccination and SARS-CoV-2 variants. Sample treatment: about 20 received Ad26.COV2.S at low or high dose, single or two shots; several received placebo; per-sample allocation not given. Sample collection was performed on day 63 after the first vaccine or placebo injection. TCRdb's table, derived via immunoSEQ multiplex PCR, lists solely in-frame clones and lacks some. The sample lists about 280,000 clones, around 87% seen once, with roughly 3.5% in the top ten. The sequencing here drew on peripheral blood, taken in a trial of Ad26.COV2.S vaccine versus placebo. These TCRs come from a person aged 18-60 years who received the Ad26.COV2.S COVID-19 vaccine or a placebo.

This clone was detected only once. The gene calls are TRBV6-1 and TRBJ1-2; a weak D match, TRBD1 (5 bases). Germline CDR1 is MNHNS and CDR2 is SASEGT. The CDR3 is made up of 14 amino acids. V was trimmed by 3 bases and J by 6 bases, leaving 14 bases between them. CDR3 residues: CASSEAGRGDGYTF. The CDR3 coding sequence is TGTGCCAGCAGTGAGGCAGGGAGGGGTGATGGCTACACCTTC.

A note on this clone: Sequence at one end of the junction differs from germline and may be a read error. V and J are TRBV7-9 and TRBJ2-2; possibly TRBD1 for D (5 bases). This CDR3 spans 12 amino acids. Per germline, CDR1 SEHNR and CDR2 FQNEAQ (reference sequence). This CDR3 is CSTRVNAGELFF. As DNA, the CDR3 is TGTTCAACCAGGGTGAACGCCGGGGAGCTGTTTTTT. Supplemented by reference TRBV7-9 and TRBJ2-2, the full variable domain reads DTGVSQNPRHKITKRGQNVTFRCDPISEHNRLYWYRQTLGQGPEFLTYFQNEAQLEKSRLLSDRFSAERPKGSFSTLEIQRTEQGDSAMYLCSTRVNAGELFFGEGSRLTVL.

This clone was detected once. The chain carries TRBV25-1 and TRBJ2-2; weak D call: TRBD1 (5 bases). This CDR3 contains 14 residues. Germline CDR1 MGHDK, CDR2 SYGVNS. Deletions cut 7 bases from V and 1 base from J, with 10 bases between. CDR3 sequence (DNA): TGTGCCAGCAAACAGGAACAGAACACCGGGGAGCTGTTTTTT. This sequence encodes CASKQEQNTGELFF.

The rearrangement uses TRBV2 and TRBJ1-4; D is ambiguous. V lost 4 bases and J lost 0, with 9 bases in between. The germline V gene encodes CDR1 SNHLY and CDR2 FYNNEI. The length of the CDR3 is 15 residues. The CDR3 spells CASSVARATNEKLFF. DNA of the CDR3: TGTGCCAGCAGTGTCGCCCGGGCAACTAATGAAAAACTGTTTTTT.

The chain employs TRBV7-2 and TRBJ1-1; D call uncertain. Germline V lookup: CDR1 SGHTA, CDR2 FQGNSA. V was cut by 5 bases and J by 11 bases, with 24 bases left in between. This CDR3 has 15 amino acids. The CDR3 loop reads CASSITIGKGAVAFF. The DNA for the CDR3 is TGTGCCAGCAGCATAACCATCGGAAAAGGAGCCGTGGCTTTCTTT.

The rearrangement links TRBV18 to TRBJ2-3; 13 bases are shared with TRBD2. This CDR3 comprises 18 residues. CDR1 and CDR2 (germline): KGHSH, LQKENI. Trimming removed 4 bases from V and 0 bases from J; junction bases left unmatched: 7. CDR3 in DNA: TGTGCCAGCTCACGGACTAGCGGGGGCCCAACTAGCACAGATACGCAGTATTTT. The encoded protein is CASSRTSGGPTSTDTQYF.

Here the CDR3 reads CATSWSGTNYGYTF. CDR3 coding DNA: TGTGCCACCAGTTGGTCAGGGACTAACTATGGCTACACCTTC. The chain has TRBV24-1 and TRBJ1-2, with D possibly TRBD1 on 5 matching bases. V shed 6 bases and J shed 0 bases, with 10 bases lying between them. Germline values: CDR1 KGHDR, CDR2 SFDVKD. The CDR3 length is 14 residues.

This sequence joins TRBV6-6 and TRBJ2-7; D is perhaps TRBD2 (5 bases). The CDR3 loop spans 13 amino acids. Trimming pared 8 bases from V and 0 bases from J, leaving 11 bases between. CDR1 is MNHNY, CDR2 SVGAGI, per germline (reference sequence). In DNA form, the CDR3 reads TGTGCCAGCGGGTGGGAGACCTCCTACGAGCAGTACTTC. It codes for CASGWETSYEQYF.

The CDR3 loop reads CASSLAGTVKLFF. The CDR3 bases are TGTGCCAGCAGCTTAGCTGGGACAGTAAAACTGTTTTTT. The chain has TRBV11-2 and TRBJ1-4, with 7 bases that match TRBD1. The CDR3 sequence is 13 residues long. Trimming at V came to 1 base and at J to 10 bases, leaving 3 bases not matched to a gene. CDR1 and CDR2 from the germline V gene are SGHAT and FQNNGV.

The chain uses TRBV7-9 and TRBJ2-7, with D unclear. Germline V gene lookup returns CDR1 SEHNR and CDR2 FQNEAQ (reference sequence). The CDR3 runs to 13 residues. Trimming shortened V by 1 base and J by 3 bases, and 7 bases separated the two germline ends. CDR3 loop: CASSLVGGYEQYF. CDR3 DNA: TGTGCCAGCAGCTTAGTCGGCGGCTACGAGCAGTACTTC.

The chain links TRBV7-3 to TRBJ1-2; D not resolved. The CDR3 runs 14 residues. The germline V gene has CDR1 SGHTA and CDR2 FQGTGA. Trimming removed 1 base from V and 4 bases from J, with 10 bases in between. The CDR3 DNA follows: TGTGCCAGCAGCTTAAATTCAGGTCCCTATGGCTACACCTTC. It specifies CASSLNSGPYGYTF.

The chain combines TRBV4-3 with TRBJ2-3, with TRBD2 identical over 11 bases. Germline V lookup: CDR1 LGHNA, CDR2 YSLEER. Trimming took 0 bases from V and 0 from J; bases not matched to a gene: 8. The CDR3 covers 19 residues. DNA of the CDR3: TGCGCCAGCAGCCAAGATTCGGCTAGCGGGGGGTCTAGCACAGATACGCAGTATTTT. Translated: CASSQDSASGGSSTDTQYF.

The chain combines TRBV6-5 with TRBJ2-1, with D hard to call. Germline V gives CDR1 MNHEY, CDR2 SVGAGI. The CDR3 runs 15 residues. Deletions cut 4 bases from V and 0 bases from J, with 10 bases between. CDR3 protein: CASSSQRDSYNEQFF. The CDR3 coding sequence is TGTGCCAGCAGTTCTCAGCGAGACTCCTACAATGAGCAGTTCTTC.

This clone is a singleton in its sample. The chain uses TRBV11-1 and TRBJ1-2; no reliable D call. Germline CDR1 reads SGHAT; CDR2 reads FQDESV (reference sequence). The CDR3 is 13 residues long. V was clipped by 1 base and J by 2 bases, with 5 bases between them. The CDR3 DNA reads TGTGCCAGCAGCTTAGGAGGGAACTATGGCTACACCTTC. It translates to CASSLGGNYGYTF.

The sample holds one count of this clone. The V and J genes are TRBV13 and TRBJ2-2; D remains ambiguous. The length of the CDR3 is 13 residues. V lost 6 bases, J lost 3 bases, and 8 bases lay in between. Germline V gives CDR1 PRHDT, CDR2 FYEKMQ (reference sequence). CDR3 in amino acids: CASSLQYTGELFF. For the CDR3, the DNA is TGTGCCAGCAGTTTACAGTACACCGGGGAGCTGTTTTTT.

The chain joins TRBV19 to TRBJ2-7; 9 bases align to TRBD1. This CDR3 is built from 14 residues. Per germline, CDR1 LNHDA and CDR2 SQIVND (reference sequence). Trimming took 3 bases from V and 2 from J; bases not matched to a gene: 2. Here the CDR3 reads CASSIRDRAYEQYF. DNA of the CDR3: TGTGCCAGTAGTATCCGGGACAGGGCCTACGAGCAGTACTTC.

The J gene is TRBJ2-7, the V gene TRBV19, with 7 bases that match TRBD1. Per the germline V gene, CDR1 is LNHDA and CDR2 is SQIVND (reference sequence). Trimming took 5 bases from V and 4 from J; bases not matched to a gene: 2. The CDR3 contains 12 residues. Written as DNA, the CDR3 is TGTGCCAGTAGTGGCAGGGGGTACGAGCAGTACTTC. Its protein is CASSGRGYEQYF.

The J gene is TRBJ2-2, the V gene TRBV30, with D perhaps matching TRBD1 (5 bases). V was pared by 0 bases and J by 3 bases, with 5 bases between. This CDR3 contains 13 residues. Germline CDR1 GTSNPN, CDR2 SVGIG (reference sequence). This chain's CDR3 is CAWSVGDTGELFF. In DNA, the CDR3 is TGTGCCTGGAGTGTAGGGGACACCGGGGAGCTGTTTTTT.

The rearrangement joins TRBV5-1 to TRBJ1-6; 9 bases line up with TRBD1. The trim removed 3 bases at V and 14 bases at J, leaving 12 bases unmatched. This CDR3 is built from 15 residues. In germline, CDR1 is SGHRS, CDR2 YFSETQ. CDR3 sequence reads: CASSSRTGVGSALHF. For the CDR3, the DNA is TGCGCCAGCAGCTCCCGGACAGGGGTAGGTTCGGCCCTCCACTTT.

The chain is built from TRBV7-9 and TRBJ2-6; D ambiguous. This CDR3 has 15 amino acids. Looked up from germline, CDR1 is SEHNR and CDR2 is FQNEAQ (reference sequence). V lost 1 base to trimming and J lost 0 bases, with 4 bases between them. This CDR3 is CASSLGRSGANVLTF. As DNA, the CDR3 is TGTGCCAGCAGCTTAGGCCGCTCTGGGGCCAACGTCCTGACTTTC.

Of note for this clone: The same CDR3 arises from other DNA sequences in this sample as well. The V gene is TRBV5-5, the J gene TRBJ2-7, with 11 positions matching TRBD1. V trimming: 3 bases; J trimming: 2 bases; junction bases outside the gene matches: 1. The germline CDR1 and CDR2 sequences are SGHKS and YYEKEE (reference sequence). The CDR3 is 14 amino acids. DNA of the CDR3: TGTGCCAGCAGCTCGGGACAGGGGGCCTACGAGCAGTACTTC. Amino acid sequence: CASSSGQGAYEQYF.

The V gene is TRBV29-1, the J gene TRBJ2-7; 10 nucleotides agree with TRBD1. The CDR3 has 14 residues. Per the germline V gene, CDR1 is SQVTM and CDR2 is ANQGSEA. The ends lost 6 bases at V and 1 base at J; junction bases unmatched: 6. In DNA, the CDR3 is TGCAGCGTCGCTTTGGGACAGGGGTCCTACGAGCAGTACTTC. Amino acids: CSVALGQGSYEQYF.